One and the same sample provided the 10 T cell receptor beta chains below, sequenced in a study of OX40 agonist ivuxolimab in advanced cancers. Libraries were prepared by immunoSEQ multiplex PCR; TCRdb keeps only in-frame clonotypes and omits some of them. The sample lists 27,000 or so clones, 80% to 90% occurring once. The source was CD4+ or CD8+ T cells sorted from blood, collected in a trial of the OX40 agonist ivuxolimab. These receptors came from an adult with an advanced solid tumor such as melanoma, head and neck, liver or kidney cancer.

This chain connects TRBV4-1 to TRBJ2-3, with 8 bases lining up with TRBD2. Germline V gene lookup returns CDR1 MGHRA and CDR2 YSYEKL. V was pared by 2 bases and J by 1 base, with 8 bases of the junction left unmatched. This CDR3 has 17 amino acids. In nucleotides, the CDR3 is TGCGCCAGCAGCCAACGCCAAAATAGCGGGGGCACAGATACGCAGTATTTT. Protein product: CASSQRQNSGGTDTQYF.

The chain has TRBV13 and TRBJ2-5, with TRBD2 identical over 11 bases. The CDR3 spans 14 residues. Trimming cost V 4 bases and J 4 bases; bases outside gene matches: 2. The germline V gene encodes CDR1 PRHDT and CDR2 FYEKMQ (reference sequence). CDR3 region: CASSSGLAGETQYF. CDR3 DNA: TGTGCCAGCAGCTCAGGACTAGCGGGAGAGACCCAGTACTTC.

The chain links TRBV7-8 to TRBJ2-1, with 10 bases fitting TRBD2. The CDR3 runs to 16 residues. Germline CDR1 SGHVS, CDR2 FQNEAQ. V was clipped by 4 bases and J by 9 bases; unmatched bases: 12. The CDR3: CASSSTLAGVGSEQFF. The CDR3 region has the DNA TGTGCCAGCAGCTCTACCCTAGCGGGGGTAGGATCTGAGCAGTTCTTC. The full variable domain, with the rest looked up from reference TRBV7-8 and TRBJ2-1, is GAGVSQSPRYKVAKRGQDVALRCDPISGHVSLFWYQQALGQGPEFLTYFQNEAQLDKSGLPSDRFFAERPEGSVSTLKIQRTQQEDSAVYLCASSSTLAGVGSEQFFGPGTRLTVL.

By frequency in the sample, this clone is medium-sized. V and J are TRBV7-2 and TRBJ2-7; D gene ambiguous. Germline assignment: CDR1 SGHTA and CDR2 FQGNSA. The CDR3 runs 12 residues. V shed 2 bases and J shed 2 bases, with 4 bases lying between them. The CDR3 DNA reads TGTGCCAGCAGCTTATCCCCCTACGAGCAGTACTTC. Its protein product is CASSLSPYEQYF.

A word on this clone: At one boundary the junction diverges from the germline segment, which might be a read error. The same CDR3 is also encoded by other DNA sequences in this sample. The chain combines TRBV4-2 with TRBJ2-1; D is ambiguous. CDR3 length: 13 residues. Germline V gives CDR1 LGHNA, CDR2 YNFKEQ. Written as DNA, the CDR3 is TGTGCCAGCAGCCAAGGACACTACAATGAACAGTTCTTC. Protein: CASSQGHYNEQFF.

This chain links TRBV19 with TRBJ2-7, with 10 nucleotides matching TRBD1. CDR1 LNHDA and CDR2 SQIVND come from the germline V gene (reference sequence). This CDR3 has 15 amino acids. The V segment lost 1 base and the J segment 4 bases; nucleotides outside the gene matches: 4. The CDR3 sequence is CASSIGQGAFYEQYF. The DNA of the CDR3 is TGTGCCAGTAGTATAGGACAGGGGGCGTTTTACGAGCAGTACTTC.

This clone was found a few times. The gene calls are TRBV30 and TRBJ1-2; D uncertain. From germline, CDR1 is GTSNPN and CDR2 SVGIG (reference sequence). This CDR3 contains 13 residues. Trimming left V 5 bases short and J 4 bases short, with 14 bases between. CDR3 sequence reads: CAWAPTAGYGYTF. The CDR3 DNA sequence: TGTGCCTGGGCCCCGACGGCCGGCTATGGCTACACCTTC.

This chain connects TRBV27 to TRBJ2-7, with 7 bases fitting TRBD2. The germline V gene encodes CDR1 MNHEY and CDR2 SMNVEV (reference sequence). Trimming at V came to 6 bases and at J to 6 bases, leaving 11 bases not matched to a gene. The CDR3 has 14 amino acids. The CDR3 here is CASRVGAGAGEQYF. The DNA for the CDR3 is TGTGCCAGCAGAGTTGGGGCGGGAGCAGGCGAGCAGTACTTC.

The chain employs TRBV29-1 and TRBJ2-3; D not certain. CDR3 size: 10 residues. CDR1 is SQVTM and CDR2 is ANQGSEA in the germline V gene. Trimming pared 4 bases from V and 4 bases from J, leaving 3 bases between. The CDR3 DNA follows: TGCAGCGTTGGGGCAGATACGCAGTATTTT. It specifies CSVGADTQYF.

This clone was observed once. This chain uses TRBV28 with TRBJ1-5; possibly TRBD1 for D (5 bases). The V gene's germline CDR1 is MDHEN and CDR2 SYDVKM. The CDR3 spans 16 residues. V was clipped by 3 bases and J by 0 bases, with 12 bases between them. The CDR3 nucleotides are TGTGCCAGCAGTTTGGGGCTTGTTAATAGCAATCAGCCCCAGCATTTT. Translating it yields CASSLGLVNSNQPQHF.